The subject of this entry is one T cell receptor beta chain. Its matching antigen is unknown. This sample was included in a study of cytomegalovirus exposure and HLA in healthy donors. Whole-study results and caveats: Analysis performed later found roughly 17,000 TCR beta sequences associated with HLA alleles at 0.05 false discovery rate.

PCR was performed using 60 Vbeta and 13 Jbeta primers. Repertoires were generated with immunoSEQ multiplex PCR, while TCRdb's copy carries only in-frame clones and drops some. The sample gives under 150,000 clones, 60% to 80% of which show up once; about 5% is in the top ten. Germline V gene lookup returns CDR1 SQVTM and CDR2 ANQGSEA. There are 14 residues in the CDR3. Trimming removed 8 bases from V and 3 bases from J; junction bases left unmatched: 6. This chain links TRBV29-1 with TRBJ2-1; 11 nucleotides line up with TRBD2. The sequencing sample was made of PBMCs. The sequence derives from a woman aged 25 to 39 in good health and CMV-seropositive. CDR3 bases: TGCAGCACTACACTAGCGGGGGACTACAATGAGCAGTTCTTC. Translating gives CSTTLAGDYNEQFF.